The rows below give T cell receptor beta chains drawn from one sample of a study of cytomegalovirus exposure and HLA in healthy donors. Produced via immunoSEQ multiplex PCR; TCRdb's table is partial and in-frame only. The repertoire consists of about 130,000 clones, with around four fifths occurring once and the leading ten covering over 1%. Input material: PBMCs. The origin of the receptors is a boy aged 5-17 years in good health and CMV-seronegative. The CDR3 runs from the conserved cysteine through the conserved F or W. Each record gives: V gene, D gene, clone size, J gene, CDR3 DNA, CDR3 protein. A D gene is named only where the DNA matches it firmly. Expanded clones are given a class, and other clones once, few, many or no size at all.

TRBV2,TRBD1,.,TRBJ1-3,TGTGCCAGCACCCGAGACAGGGCAGGGGGAAACACCATATATTTT,CASTRDRAGGNTIYF
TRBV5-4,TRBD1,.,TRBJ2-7,TGTGCCAGCAGGCCGTGGGACAGGGGGCTAGGCGAGCAGTACTTC,CASRPWDRGLGEQYF
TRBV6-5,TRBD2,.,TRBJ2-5,TGTGCCAGCAGTTACATAGCGGGAGGGCCGGAGACCCAGTACTTC,CASSYIAGGPETQYF
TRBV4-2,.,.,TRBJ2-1,TGTGCCAGCAGCCGCCCTTCGAGGGCTAGCCACTCCTACAATGAGCAGTTCTTC,CASSRPSRASHSYNEQFF
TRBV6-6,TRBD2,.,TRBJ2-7,TGTGCCAGCAAAGATAGCGGGATTTTCGAGCAGTACTTC,CASKDSGIFEQYF
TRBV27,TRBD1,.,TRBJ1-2,TGTGCCAGCAGTTCCCCCCAGGGGGGCCTTAACTATGGCTACACCTTC,CASSSPQGGLNYGYTF
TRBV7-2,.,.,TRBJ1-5,TGTGCCAGCAGCCCCCGGGGCAATCAGCCCCAGCATTTT,CASSPRGNQPQHF
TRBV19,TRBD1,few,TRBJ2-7,TGTGCCACTTCGATAACGACAGGGGAAGGCTACGAGCAGTACTTC,CATSITTGEGYEQYF
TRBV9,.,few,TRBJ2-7,TGTGCCAGCAGGGCCGGACTGAGTGAGAACTACGAGCAGTACTTC,CASRAGLSENYEQYF
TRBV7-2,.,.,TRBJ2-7,TGTGCCAGCAGCTTTCAGGTGGCCTCCTACGAGCAGTACTTC,CASSFQVASYEQYF
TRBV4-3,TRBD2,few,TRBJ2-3,TGCGCCAGCAGCCCTGACGCTAGCGGGAGGGCCGCAGATACGCAGTATTTT,CASSPDASGRAADTQYF
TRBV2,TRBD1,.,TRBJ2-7,TGTGCCAGCAGTTCGCTACAGGGGGTGGGAGCAGACGAGCAGTACTTC,CASSSLQGVGADEQYF
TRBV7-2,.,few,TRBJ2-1,TGTGCCAGCAGCTCTATGCAGGGTGATGAGCAGTTCTTC,CASSSMQGDEQFF
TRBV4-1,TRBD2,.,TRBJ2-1,TGCGCCAGCAGCCAAGGGGTCCTAATTTTCAGCGGGAGGTCCAATGAGCAGTTCTTC,CASSQGVLIFSGRSNEQFF
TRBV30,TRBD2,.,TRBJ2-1,TGTGCCTGGACCCCGGGACTAGCCCTCAATGAGCAGTTCTTC,CAWTPGLALNEQFF
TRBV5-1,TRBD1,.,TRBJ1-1,TGCGCCAGCAGCCCACAGGGGATGTACACTGAAGCTTTCTTT,CASSPQGMYTEAFF
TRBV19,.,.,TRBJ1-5,TGTGCCAGTAGTATCGGGGTTCAGCCCCAGCATTTT,CASSIGVQPQHF
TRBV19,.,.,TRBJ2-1,TGTGCCAGTAAACCGGCAGGGGACAATGAGCAGTTCTTC,CASKPAGDNEQFF
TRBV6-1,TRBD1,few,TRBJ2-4,TGTGCCAGCTCTTTAAACAGGGGTATGGAGTACTTC,CASSLNRGMEYF
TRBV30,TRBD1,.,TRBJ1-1,TGTGCCTGGAGTGCCTACAGGGGCGGTAGGAACACTGAAGCTTTCTTT,CAWSAYRGGRNTEAFF
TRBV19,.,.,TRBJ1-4,TGTGCCAGTAGTATGTGGGGGAGGGTGAATGAAAAACTGTTTTTT,CASSMWGRVNEKLFF
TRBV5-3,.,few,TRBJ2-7,TGTGCCAGAAGGAACCTCAGGGATCACGAGCAGTACTTC,CARRNLRDHEQYF
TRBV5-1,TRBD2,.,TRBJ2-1,TGCGCCAGCAGCTTCGGGACTAGCGGGGCCCCCTACAATGAGCAGTTCTTC,CASSFGTSGAPYNEQFF
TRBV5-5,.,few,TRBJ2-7,TGTGCCAGCAGCTTGGATCCTAGCCCGGTGTACGAGCAGTACTTC,CASSLDPSPVYEQYF
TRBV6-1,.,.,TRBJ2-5,TGTGCCAGCAATCCACAGGACGGAGGGGAGACCCAGTACTTC,CASNPQDGGETQYF
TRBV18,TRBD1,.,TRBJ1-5,TGTGCCAGCTCACCGTTTGGGCAGGGGGGCAATCAGCCCCAGCATTTT,CASSPFGQGGNQPQHF
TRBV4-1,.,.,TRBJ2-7,TGCGCCAGCAGCCAAGAAACAGCCTACGAGCAGTACTTC,CASSQETAYEQYF
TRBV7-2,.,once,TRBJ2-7,TGTGCCAGCAGCTTAAGCGGCGGGACTGAGCAGTACTTC,CASSLSGGTEQYF
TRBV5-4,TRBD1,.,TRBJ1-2,TGTGCCAGCAGCGTACAGGGGTTCCTTGGCTATGGCTACACCTTC,CASSVQGFLGYGYTF
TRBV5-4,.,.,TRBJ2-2,TGTGCCAGCAGCTCATCGAACACCGGGGAGCTGTTTTTT,CASSSSNTGELFF
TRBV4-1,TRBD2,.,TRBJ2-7,TGCGCCAGCAGCCGGGGGCGAGAGCGGGAGGGCCTCGACGAGCAGTACTTC,CASSRGREREGLDEQYF
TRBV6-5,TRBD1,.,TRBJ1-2,TGTGCCAGCAGCCAAGGACAGGGGAACTATGGCTACACCTTC,CASSQGQGNYGYTF
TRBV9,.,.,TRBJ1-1,TGTGCCAGCAGCGCCGGGGGACGGCCTGAAGCTTTCTTT,CASSAGGRPEAFF
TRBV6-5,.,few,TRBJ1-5,TGTGCCAGCAGTTTGGTCCAGAATCAGCCCCAGCATTTT,CASSLVQNQPQHF
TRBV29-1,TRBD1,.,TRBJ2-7,TGCAGCGTTGAAGGGGCAGGGGGCGCGTACGAGCAGTACTTC,CSVEGAGGAYEQYF
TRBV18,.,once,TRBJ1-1,TGTGCCAGCTCAGCCAAGTGGGGACAGAACACTGAAGCTTTCTTT,CASSAKWGQNTEAFF
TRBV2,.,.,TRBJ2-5,TGTGCCAGTGCGGGACCCCTCCGGGAGACCCAGTACTTC,CASAGPLRETQYF
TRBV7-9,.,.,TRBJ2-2,TGTGCCAGCAGCTTAGCGGGATGGAGGGAGAAGGAGCTGTTTTTT,CASSLAGWREKELFF
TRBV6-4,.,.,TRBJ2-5,TGTGCCAGCAGTGACTCCAGACACTGCCAAGAGACCCAGTACTTC,CASSDSRHCQETQYF
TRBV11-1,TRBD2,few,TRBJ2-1,TGTGCCAGCAGCTTAGCGGGACTAGTATACAATGAGCAGTTCTTC,CASSLAGLVYNEQFF
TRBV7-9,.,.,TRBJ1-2,TGTGCCAGCAGCTTAGCCGGGGGAGACTATGGCTACACCTTC,CASSLAGGDYGYTF
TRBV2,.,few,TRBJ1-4,TGTGCCAGCAGTGTCCAACAGGGCCGGCTGGTTGAAAAACTGTTTTTT,CASSVQQGRLVEKLFF